The 23 T cell receptor beta chains given below trace back to one sample, sequenced in a study of shared clonotypes between healthy human individuals. Assay: immunoSEQ multiplex PCR; the TCRdb copy retains only in-frame clones and omits some. Seen here are more than 550,000 clones, roughly nine tenths observed once, and the top ten hold 24%. Naive CD8 populations comprised CD45RO-negative cells positively selected for CCR7, excluding terminally differentiated effector memory CD45RA+ cells. The sequencing sample was made of naive CD8+ T cells sorted from blood. These receptors all come from a man aged 25 to 40 in good health.

The CDR3 DNA reads TGCAGCGTTGAACAGGGCAACAGGGGAAGAAACCACGAGCAGTACTTC. This encodes CSVEQGNRGRNHEQYF. The chain couples TRBV29-1 to TRBJ2-7, with TRBD1 identical over 7 bases. The CDR3 consists of 16 residues. After removal of 2 bases from V and 5 bases from J, the junction contained 15 bases not matched to a gene. Per the germline V gene, CDR1 is SQVTM and CDR2 is ANQGSEA.

J is TRBJ1-1 and V is TRBV11-2; 7 bases align to TRBD1. Germline V lookup: CDR1 SGHAT, CDR2 FQNNGV. This CDR3 region has 15 residues. After removal of 5 bases from V and 3 bases from J, the junction contained 9 bases not matched to a gene. CDR3 sequence: CASSPGETGYTEAFF. In DNA form, the CDR3 reads TGTGCCAGCAGCCCCGGGGAGACAGGGTACACTGAAGCTTTCTTT.

The genes are TRBV5-1 and TRBJ2-7; 10 nucleotides align to TRBD1. The CDR3 covers 18 residues. With V trimmed by 0 bases and J by 2 bases, 11 bases remained unmatched. Germline V gives CDR1 SGHRS, CDR2 YFSETQ. The CDR3 DNA reads as TGCGCCAGCAGCTTGGGACCGGGACAGGGGAGCGGCACCTACGAGCAGTACTTC. Its protein is CASSLGPGQGSGTYEQYF.

The genes are TRBV6-6 and TRBJ1-2, with D possibly being TRBD1 (5 bases). Per the germline V gene, CDR1 is MNHNY and CDR2 is SVGAGI (reference sequence). The CDR3 totals 14 residues. V lost 2 bases and J 5 bases, leaving 12 bases between the germline ends. CDR3 coding DNA: TGTGCCAGCAGTTACCGACAGAGGATTTATGGCTACACCTTC. Its protein is CASSYRQRIYGYTF.

J is TRBJ1-4 and V is TRBV13; unclear D gene. This CDR3 region has 16 residues. Per germline, CDR1 PRHDT and CDR2 FYEKMQ (reference sequence). Trimming took 6 bases from V and 0 from J, leaving 14 bases between them. CDR3 nucleotides: TGTGCCAGCAGTTTCCGAATAGGCCCAACTAATGAAAAACTGTTTTTT. Amino acid sequence: CASSFRIGPTNEKLFF.

The rearrangement links TRBV28 to TRBJ2-6; the match to TRBD2 covers 12 bases. V shed 4 bases, J shed 2 bases, and the junction held 12 bases outside the gene matches. Germline values: CDR1 MDHEN, CDR2 SYDVKM. CDR3 length: 20 residues. Written as DNA, the CDR3 is TGTGCCAGCAGTTCGCCCAAGCTAGCGGGAGGGGGTACTGGGGCCAACGTCCTGACTTTC. Residues: CASSSPKLAGGGTGANVLTF.

The chain couples TRBV27 to TRBJ1-4; D ambiguous. The CDR3 spans 15 residues. Trimming pared 8 bases from V and 4 bases from J, leaving 17 bases between. Germline CDR1 MNHEY, CDR2 SMNVEV (reference sequence). CDR3 nucleotides: TGTGCCAGCGGAATCCTCGCGGCCGGTAATGAAAAACTGTTTTTT. Protein: CASGILAAGNEKLFF. Supplemented by reference TRBV27 and TRBJ1-4, the full variable domain reads EAQVTQNPRYLITVTGKKLTVTCSQNMNHEYMSWYRQDPGLGLRQIYYSMNVEVTDKGDVPEGYKVSRKEKRNFPLILESPSPNQTSLYFCASGILAAGNEKLFFGSGTQLSVL.

V usage is TRBV7-7 and J usage is TRBJ2-5; a weak D match, TRBD1 (6 bases). The ends were cut back, 5 bases at V and 4 bases at J, with 14 bases in the middle. Germline V lookup: CDR1 SSHAT, CDR2 FNYEAQ (reference sequence). The length of the CDR3 is 14 residues. Here the CDR3 reads CASSKDRNIETQYF. The CDR3 nucleotides are TGTGCCAGCAGCAAAGACAGGAACATAGAGACCCAGTACTTC.

This clone has a handful of counts. The V call is TRBV19, the J call TRBJ2-7; 7 nucleotides line up with TRBD2. The CDR3 loop spans 14 amino acids. V dropped 9 bases and J dropped 4; count of bases not matched to a gene: 12. CDR1 and CDR2 (germline): LNHDA, SQIVND (reference sequence). CDR3 DNA sequence: TGTGCCAGCACCGGGGACTACCTAACATACGAGCAGTACTTC. Encoded protein: CASTGDYLTYEQYF.

V is TRBV28 and J is TRBJ1-1; tentatively, D is TRBD1 (6 bases). CDR3 size: 12 residues. Trimming took 5 bases from V and 4 from J, leaving 8 bases between them. Germline CDR1 reads MDHEN; CDR2 reads SYDVKM. CDR3 loop: CASSTGFTEAFF. For the CDR3, the DNA is TGTGCCAGCAGTACAGGGTTCACTGAAGCTTTCTTT.

The chain has TRBV6-5 and TRBJ2-7; D uncertain. V was shortened by 2 bases and J by 5 bases, with 4 bases between the two germline ends. This CDR3 has 11 amino acids. Looked up from germline, CDR1 is MNHEY and CDR2 is SVGAGI. The CDR3 DNA follows: TGTGCCAGCAGTTACCGGGACGAGCAGTACTTC. Amino acid sequence: CASSYRDEQYF.

The chain has TRBV28 and TRBJ1-5, with unresolved D. V shed 2 bases and J shed 1 base, with 9 bases lying between them. The CDR3 contains 15 residues. Per germline, CDR1 MDHEN and CDR2 SYDVKM. In DNA, the CDR3 is TGTGCCAGCAGTTTACTGATCGAAAGCAATCAGCCCCAGCATTTT. Its protein is CASSLLIESNQPQHF.

The V call is TRBV7-9, the J call TRBJ2-1; 7 bases align to TRBD2. The CDR3 has 19 residues. Unmatched junction bases numbered 15, after V lost 1 base and J lost 3 bases. The germline gives CDR1 SEHNR, CDR2 FQNEAQ (reference sequence). The CDR3 sequence: CASSLDVASGQVHYNEQFF. CDR3 DNA sequence: TGTGCCAGCAGCTTAGATGTAGCTAGCGGCCAGGTACACTACAATGAGCAGTTCTTC.

This chain joins TRBV30 and TRBJ2-3; TRBD2 aligns across 11 bases. Germline loops: CDR1 GTSNPN, CDR2 SVGIG (reference sequence). V shed 3 bases and J 4 bases; nucleotides not matched to a gene: 9. CDR3 size: 16 residues. The CDR3 region is CAWRPFIAGGPDTQYF. CDR3 DNA sequence: TGTGCCTGGAGACCCTTCATAGCGGGAGGGCCAGATACGCAGTATTTT.

The chain carries TRBV14 and TRBJ2-3; D is unresolved. Germline V lookup: CDR1 SGHDN, CDR2 FVKESK. Deletions cut 0 bases from V and 4 bases from J, with 5 bases between. There are 13 residues in the CDR3. The CDR3 bases are TGTGCCAGCAGCCAAGAGCCAGCAGATACGCAGTATTTT. This sequence encodes CASSQEPADTQYF.

The chain links TRBV4-2 to TRBJ1-2; D is possibly TRBD1 (6 bases). The germline CDR1 and CDR2 sequences are LGHNA and YNFKEQ. CDR3 size: 15 residues. V was shortened by 0 bases and J by 4 bases, with 12 bases between the two germline ends. The CDR3 loop is CASSQDLTGSYGYTF. The CDR3, as DNA: TGTGCCAGCAGCCAAGATCTTACAGGGAGCTATGGCTACACCTTC.

This chain connects TRBV11-2 to TRBJ1-3; TRBD1 agrees at 8 bases. V shed 5 bases, J shed 5 bases, and the junction held 8 bases outside the gene matches. The CDR3 length is 15 residues. Per the germline V gene, CDR1 is SGHAT and CDR2 is FQNNGV. The CDR3: CASSQPGQARNTIYF. In DNA form, the CDR3 reads TGTGCCAGCAGCCAACCGGGACAGGCTAGAAACACCATATATTTT.

V gene TRBV4-1 combines with J gene TRBJ2-2; D gene unclear. The germline V gene encodes CDR1 MGHRA and CDR2 YSYEKL. This CDR3 comprises 16 residues. The V end lost 2 bases, the J end lost 5 bases, and 15 bases lay between the germline ends. DNA for the CDR3: TGCGCCAGCAGCCAATTAATGGGAACAGTTACCGGGGAGCTGTTTTTT. It is translated as CASSQLMGTVTGELFF.

This chain joins TRBV7-8 and TRBJ2-3; 12 nucleotides match TRBD2. This CDR3 is built from 18 residues. Trimming removed 5 bases from V and 2 bases from J; junction bases left unmatched: 11. Germline loops: CDR1 SGHVS, CDR2 FQNEAQ. CDR3: CASSLRTSSGRVTDTQYF. In nucleotides, the CDR3 is TGTGCCAGCAGCCTCCGTACGTCTAGCGGGAGGGTCACAGATACGCAGTATTTT.

The rearrangement links TRBV19 to TRBJ2-7, with 7 positions matching TRBD1. Germline V lookup: CDR1 LNHDA, CDR2 SQIVND (reference sequence). After removal of 5 bases from V and 5 bases from J, the junction contained 15 bases not matched to a gene. This CDR3 is 16 amino acids long. The DNA for the CDR3 is TGTGCCAGTAGTGCCCATTATGGGGACAGTTCGGACGAGCAGTACTTC. Translated, it gives CASSAHYGDSSDEQYF. Combining the CDR3 with reference TRBV19 and TRBJ2-7 gives the whole variable domain DGGITQSPKYLFRKEGQNVTLSCEQNLNHDAMYWYRQDPGQGLRLIYYSQIVNDFQKGDIAEGYSVSREKKESFPLTVTSAQKNPTAFYLCASSAHYGDSSDEQYFGPGTRLTVT.

The rearrangement links TRBV9 to TRBJ2-1, with 11 bases identical to TRBD2. There are 16 residues in the CDR3. V was pared by 4 bases and J by 10 bases, with 13 bases of the junction left unmatched. The germline CDR1 and CDR2 sequences are SGDLS and YYNGEE. CDR3 protein: CASSLTLAGGIWEQFF. CDR3 DNA: TGTGCCAGCAGCCTAACTCTAGCGGGAGGAATTTGGGAGCAGTTCTTC.

The rearrangement uses TRBV5-4 and TRBJ2-1; possible D gene TRBD1, 6 bases. The CDR3 has 12 residues. Trimming took 3 bases from V and 7 from J, leaving 8 bases between them. Germline lookup yields CDR1 SGHNT and CDR2 YYREEE (reference sequence). This CDR3 is CASSYTGNEQFF. The CDR3 coding sequence is TGTGCCAGCAGCTATACAGGGAATGAGCAGTTCTTC.

The chain has TRBV2 and TRBJ2-3, with 7 positions matching TRBD1. Germline loops: CDR1 SNHLY, CDR2 FYNNEI. J lost 0 bases, V lost 0 bases, and 6 bases had no gene match. The CDR3 length is 17 residues. The DNA of the CDR3 is TGTGCCAGCAGTGAAGCGCTGGGGGACAGCAGCACAGATACGCAGTATTTT. This codes for CASSEALGDSSTDTQYF.